This T cell receptor (beta chain) comes out of a study of T cell repertoires in cytomegalovirus infection. Across the study: Indications came from public TCR beta signatures; they pointed to CMV infection and to a matching HLA type.

This clonotype occurred a few times. The antigen is undetermined. Each CDR3 protein is one row after TCRdb ran MiXCR on the reads. Among 400,000 to 550,000 distinct CDR3 sequences listed, approximately 11% were seen once. General study results and limits: HLA-C-restricted CMV-specific TCR beta clonotypes were dominant in the ex vivo response.

Germline V gives CDR1 SEHNR, CDR2 FQNEAQ (reference sequence). The CDR3 is made up of 12 amino acids. Trimming shortened V by 8 bases and J by 2 bases, and 9 bases separated the two germline ends. The chain employs TRBV7-9 and TRBJ2-5; D gene uncertain. Sequencing used PBMCs. The receptor comes from a human donor in good health (CMV status not recorded). Some clones in this sample may be carry-over from other donors' samples. CDR3: CASFGIQETQYF. The CDR3 coding sequence is TGTGCCAGCTTTGGGATACAAGAGACCCAGTACTTC.